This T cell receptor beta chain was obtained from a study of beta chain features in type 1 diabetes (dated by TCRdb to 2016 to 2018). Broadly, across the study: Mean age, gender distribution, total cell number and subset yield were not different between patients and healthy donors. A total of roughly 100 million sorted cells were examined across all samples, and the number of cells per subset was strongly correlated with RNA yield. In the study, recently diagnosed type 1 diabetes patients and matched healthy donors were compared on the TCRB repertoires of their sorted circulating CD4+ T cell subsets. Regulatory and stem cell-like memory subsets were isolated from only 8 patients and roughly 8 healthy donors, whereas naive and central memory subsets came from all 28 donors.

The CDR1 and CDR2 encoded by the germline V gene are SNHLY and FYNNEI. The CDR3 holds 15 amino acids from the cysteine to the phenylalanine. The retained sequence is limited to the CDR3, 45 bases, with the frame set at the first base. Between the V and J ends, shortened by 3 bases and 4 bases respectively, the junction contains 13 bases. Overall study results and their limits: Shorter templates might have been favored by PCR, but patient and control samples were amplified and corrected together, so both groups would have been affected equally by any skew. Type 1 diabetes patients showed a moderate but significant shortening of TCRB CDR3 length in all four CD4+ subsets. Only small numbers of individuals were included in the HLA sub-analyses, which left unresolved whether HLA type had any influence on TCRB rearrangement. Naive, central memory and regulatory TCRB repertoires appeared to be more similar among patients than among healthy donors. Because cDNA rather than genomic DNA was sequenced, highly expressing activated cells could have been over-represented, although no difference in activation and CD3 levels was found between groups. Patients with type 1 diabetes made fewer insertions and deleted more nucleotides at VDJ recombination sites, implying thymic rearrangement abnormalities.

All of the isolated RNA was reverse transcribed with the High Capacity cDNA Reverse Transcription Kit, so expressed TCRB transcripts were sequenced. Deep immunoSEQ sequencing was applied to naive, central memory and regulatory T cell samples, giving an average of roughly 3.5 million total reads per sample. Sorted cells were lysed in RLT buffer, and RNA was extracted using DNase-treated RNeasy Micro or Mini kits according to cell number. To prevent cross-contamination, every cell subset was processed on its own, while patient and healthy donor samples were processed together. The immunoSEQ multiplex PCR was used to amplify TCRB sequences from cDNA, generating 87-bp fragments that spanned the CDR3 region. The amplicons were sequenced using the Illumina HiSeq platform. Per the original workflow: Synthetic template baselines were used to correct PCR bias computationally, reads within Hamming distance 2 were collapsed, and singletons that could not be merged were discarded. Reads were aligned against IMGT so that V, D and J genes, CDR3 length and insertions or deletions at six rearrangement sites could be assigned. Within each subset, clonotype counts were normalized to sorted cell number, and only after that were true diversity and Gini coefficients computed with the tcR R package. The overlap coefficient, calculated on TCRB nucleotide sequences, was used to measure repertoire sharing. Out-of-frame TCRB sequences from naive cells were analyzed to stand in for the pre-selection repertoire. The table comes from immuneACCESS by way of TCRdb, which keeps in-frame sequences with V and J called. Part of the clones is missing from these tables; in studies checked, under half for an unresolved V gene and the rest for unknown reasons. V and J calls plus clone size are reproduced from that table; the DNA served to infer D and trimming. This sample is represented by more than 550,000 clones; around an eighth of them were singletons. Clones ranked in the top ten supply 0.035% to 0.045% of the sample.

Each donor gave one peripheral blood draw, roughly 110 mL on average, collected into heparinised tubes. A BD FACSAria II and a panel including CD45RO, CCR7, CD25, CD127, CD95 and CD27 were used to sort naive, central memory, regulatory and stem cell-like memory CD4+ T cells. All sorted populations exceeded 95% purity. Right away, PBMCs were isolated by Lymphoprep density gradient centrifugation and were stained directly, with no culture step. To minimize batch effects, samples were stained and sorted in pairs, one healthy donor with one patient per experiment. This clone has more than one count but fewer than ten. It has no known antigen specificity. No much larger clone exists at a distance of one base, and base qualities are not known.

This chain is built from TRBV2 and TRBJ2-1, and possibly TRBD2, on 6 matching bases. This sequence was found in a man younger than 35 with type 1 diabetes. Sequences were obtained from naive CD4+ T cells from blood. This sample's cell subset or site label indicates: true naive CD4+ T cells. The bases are TGTGCCAGCAGTGACCTCGCGGGGAGTTACAATGAGCAGTTCTTC. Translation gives CASSDLAGSYNEQFF.